A single sample is the source of the 8 T cell receptor beta chains below, sequenced in a study of shared clonotypes between healthy human individuals. The protocol was immunoSEQ multiplex PCR, while the TCRdb copy is restricted to in-frame clones and leaves out a portion. Of 850,000 to 1,200,000 clones listed, around 74% are singletons. Source material: memory CD4+ T cells sorted from blood. Subset reported: CD45RA-negative fraction. All receptors derive from a man younger than 35 in good health.

The rearrangement uses TRBV18 and TRBJ1-2; no clear D gene. Germline CDR1 and CDR2: KGHSH and LQKENI. This CDR3 has 15 residues. The germline V and J ends were trimmed by 2 bases and 8 bases, with 18 bases remaining between them. The CDR3 here is CASSPKADPYVGYTF. DNA of the CDR3: TGTGCCAGCTCACCAAAGGCAGATCCTTATGTAGGCTACACCTTC.

Concerning this clone itself: This sample includes further DNA sequences coding for the same CDR3. V gene TRBV6-4 combines with J gene TRBJ2-3, with 8 nucleotides matching TRBD2. The germline V gene encodes CDR1 MRHNA and CDR2 SNTAGT. V dropped 6 bases and J dropped 3; count of bases not matched to a gene: 5. This CDR3 comprises 14 residues. The chain's CDR3 is CASSQSGSTDTQYF. CDR3 bases: TGTGCCAGCAGCCAGAGCGGGAGTACAGATACGCAGTATTTT.

This clone has a handful of counts. This chain joins TRBV5-6 and TRBJ1-6; D is uncertain. The germline V gene has CDR1 SGHDT and CDR2 YYEEEE. V dropped 6 bases and J dropped 7 bases, with 8 bases sitting between them. The CDR3 covers 12 residues. The chain's CDR3 is CASNLGNSPLHF. The CDR3 coding sequence is TGTGCCAGCAACTTAGGAAATTCACCCCTCCACTTT.

The table lists this clone with a count of one. This sequence joins TRBV4-3 and TRBJ2-5; D is perhaps TRBD1 (5 bases). The CDR3 loop spans 13 amino acids. The V end lost 4 bases, the J end lost 5 bases, and 11 bases lay between the germline ends. The germline V gene has CDR1 LGHNA and CDR2 YSLEER. The CDR3 region is CASSPTGGETQYF. In DNA, the CDR3 is TGCGCCAGCAGCCCCACAGGTGGCGAGACCCAGTACTTC.

The chain couples TRBV28 to TRBJ1-1; 8 bases match TRBD1. The junction had 14 bases not matched to a gene; V was cut back by 6 bases and J by 2 bases. The CDR3 totals 17 residues. Germline V gene sequence: CDR1 MDHEN, CDR2 SYDVKM. The CDR3 sequence is CASRSGQEVGLNTEAFF. DNA for the CDR3: TGTGCCAGCAGGTCGGGACAGGAGGTCGGATTAAACACTGAAGCTTTCTTT. The full variable domain, rest sourced from reference TRBV28 and TRBJ1-1, is DVKVTQSSRYLVKRTGEKVFLECVQDMDHENMFWYRQDPGLGLRLIYFSYDVKMKEKGDIPEGYSVSREKKERFSLILESASTNQTSMYLCASRSGQEVGLNTEAFFGQGTRLTVV.

As regards this clone: The sample contains more than one DNA sequence encoding this CDR3. The rearrangement joins TRBV5-4 to TRBJ2-5; possibly TRBD1 for D (5 bases). CDR3 length: 15 residues. The V end lost 4 bases, the J end lost 3 bases, and 16 bases lay between the germline ends. Germline CDR1 reads SGHNT; CDR2 reads YYREEE (reference sequence). The CDR3 reads CASSRQGQGEETQYF. CDR3 in DNA: TGTGCCAGCAGCCGGCAAGGGCAGGGTGAAGAGACCCAGTACTTC. The whole variable domain, filled in from reference TRBV5-4 and TRBJ2-5, reads ETGVTQSPTHLIKTRGQQVTLRCSSQSGHNTVSWYQQALGQGPQFIFQYYREEENGRGNFPPRFSGLQFPNYSSELNVNALELDDSALYLCASSRQGQGEETQYFGPGTRLLVL.

The V call is TRBV7-9, the J call TRBJ2-3; D might be TRBD1 (6 bases). With 1 base removed from V and 5 bases from J, the gap between germline ends came to 10 bases. Per germline, CDR1 SEHNR and CDR2 FQNEAQ (reference sequence). CDR3 length equals 14 residues. CDR3 sequence (DNA): TGTGCCAGCAGCTTAGACAGGGTAGTAGATACGCAGTATTTT. Translating gives CASSLDRVVDTQYF.

The chain has TRBV15 and TRBJ2-1, with 12 bases fitting TRBD2. Trimming cost V 3 bases and J 5 bases; bases outside gene matches: 8. The CDR3 is made up of 17 amino acids. Germline CDR1 is LNHNV and CDR2 is YYDKDF (reference sequence). The CDR3: CATSSGRRLAGDNEQFF. CDR3 coding DNA: TGTGCCACCAGCAGCGGCCGGAGACTAGCGGGAGACAATGAGCAGTTCTTC. The complete variable domain, with remaining parts taken from reference TRBV15 and TRBJ2-1, reads DAMVIQNPRYQVTQFGKPVTLSCSQTLNHNVMYWYQQKSSQAPKLLFHYYDKDFNNEADTPDNFQSRRPNTSFCFLDIRSPGLGDTAMYLCATSSGRRLAGDNEQFFGPGTRLTVL.